This entry lists 30 T cell receptor beta chains sequenced from one sample in a study of sequential checkpoint blockade in melanoma. Data came from immunoSEQ multiplex PCR; TCRdb stores just in-frame clones and leaves some out. This table has about 9,000 clones, roughly three fifths appearing once. The treatment: randomized to nivolumab then ipilimumab (arm A) or the reverse (arm B). The specimen comprised CD8+ T cells sorted from blood (inferred from file names), sampled from a patient given nivolumab and ipilimumab in sequence. The receptors were gathered from a human donor with melanoma.

Note on this clone: One junction end disagrees with the germline gene, perhaps due to a read error. The chain combines TRBV4-1 with TRBJ1-2; 11 bases are a match to TRBD1. The CDR3 extends over 15 amino acids. Germline CDR1 and CDR2: MGHRA and YSYEKL. The CDR3 loop reads CASSQWGTGGFGYTF. The CDR3 bases are TGTGCCAGCAGCCAATGGGGGACAGGGGGTTTTGGCTACACCTTC.

The chain combines TRBV15 with TRBJ2-2; 8 bases agree with TRBD2. Germline CDR1 is LNHNV and CDR2 is YYDKDF (reference sequence). V shed 6 bases and J 5 bases; nucleotides not matched to a gene: 8. The CDR3 length is 15 residues. CDR3 coding DNA: TGTGCCACCAGTAATAGCGGGGAAGGGACCGGGGAGCTGTTTTTT. It translates to CATSNSGEGTGELFF.

This clone was seen only a few times. The chain uses TRBV2 and TRBJ2-1, with a weak D call TRBD2 (6 bases). The CDR3 has 16 amino acids. In germline, CDR1 is SNHLY, CDR2 FYNNEI. Trimming took 5 bases from V and 1 from J, leaving 15 bases between them. DNA of the CDR3: TGTGCCAGCAGTTACTCCGGGGGTTCATCCTACAATGAGCAGTTCTTC. This encodes CASSYSGGSSYNEQFF.

The chain uses TRBV7-9 and TRBJ2-1; D unclear. The CDR3 is made up of 15 amino acids. Germline-derived CDR1 and CDR2 are SEHNR and FQNEAQ (reference sequence). V lost 5 bases to trimming and J lost 0 bases, with 11 bases between them. The CDR3: CASSPDTSSYNEQFF. DNA for the CDR3: TGTGCCAGCAGCCCAGACACAAGCTCCTACAATGAGCAGTTCTTC.

The table lists this clone with a count of one. The chain uses TRBV9 and TRBJ1-1, with a weak D call TRBD1 (6 bases). V was pared by 3 bases and J by 3 bases, with 15 bases between. Germline V gene sequence: CDR1 SGDLS, CDR2 YYNGEE. This CDR3 region has 15 residues. CDR3 sequence reads: CASSAPRGGDTEAFF. Written as DNA, the CDR3 is TGTGCCAGCAGCGCACCGAGAGGGGGAGACACTGAAGCTTTCTTT.

This clone appeared a few times. The genes are TRBV19 and TRBJ2-6; D gene ambiguous. The CDR3 has 15 residues. The V gene's germline CDR1 is LNHDA and CDR2 SQIVND (reference sequence). Trimming took 2 bases from V and 0 from J, leaving 5 bases between them. CDR3 amino acids: CASSITSSGANVLTF. The CDR3 region has the DNA TGTGCCAGTAGTATAACAAGCTCTGGGGCCAACGTCCTGACTTTC.

The rearrangement joins TRBV28 to TRBJ2-5; D is possibly TRBD1 (5 bases). The DNA end is a closer match to TRBJ2-7, so the J assignment may be wrong. The CDR3 spans 13 residues. Germline values: CDR1 MDHEN, CDR2 SYDVKM. The CDR3: CASRRQSSYEQYF. The CDR3 nucleotides are TGTGCCAGCAGACGACAGAGTTCCTACGAGCAGTACTTC.

The chain links TRBV6-5 to TRBJ1-4, with TRBD1 as a possible D gene (5 bases). The CDR3 totals 15 residues. The V and J ends lost 0 bases and 7 bases respectively, with 12 bases between them. Germline CDR1 MNHEY, CDR2 SVGAGI. In nucleotides, the CDR3 is TGTGCCAGCAGTTACTCGGGGCAGTCGGGTGAAAAACTGTTTTTT. It translates to CASSYSGQSGEKLFF.

This clone was seen only a few times. The J gene is TRBJ2-7, the V gene TRBV30; D remains unclear. The V and J ends lost 8 bases and 2 bases respectively, with 10 bases between them. Germline CDR1 is GTSNPN and CDR2 is SVGIG (reference sequence). The CDR3 sequence is 11 residues long. CDR3 coding DNA: TGTGCCCTATACACAGCCTACGAGCAGTACTTC. Encoded protein: CALYTAYEQYF.

The CDR3 DNA sequence: TGCGCCAGCAGCCAAGTACTAGGCAACGAGCAGTACTTC. Its protein product is CASSQVLGNEQYF. This chain links TRBV4-1 with TRBJ2-7, with a possible D match to TRBD2 (5 bases). The CDR3 length is 13 residues. V was shortened by 1 base and J by 5 bases, with 9 bases between the two germline ends. Germline CDR1 reads MGHRA; CDR2 reads YSYEKL.

This clone was seen more than once but under ten times. This chain connects TRBV6-9 to TRBJ1-2; a weak D match, TRBD1 (6 bases). The germline V and J ends were trimmed by 4 bases and 6 bases, with 12 bases remaining between them. This CDR3 comprises 13 residues. The germline CDR1 and CDR2 sequences are MNHGY and SVAAGI. The CDR3: CASSLPGQNGYTF. DNA for the CDR3: TGTGCCAGCAGTTTGCCCGGACAGAATGGCTACACCTTC.

This sequence joins TRBV5-6 and TRBJ2-7; D gene uncertain. Trimming stripped 3 bases from V and 6 bases from J, with 10 bases between. CDR1 and CDR2 from the germline V gene are SGHDT and YYEEEE. The CDR3 consists of 12 residues. The CDR3 loop reads CASSSSPREQYF. The CDR3 nucleotides read TGTGCCAGCAGCTCCTCCCCTCGCGAGCAGTACTTC.

The chain uses TRBV19 and TRBJ2-1; TRBD2 agrees at 11 bases. The CDR3 extends over 18 amino acids. The junction had 11 bases not matched to a gene; V was cut back by 3 bases and J by 4 bases. CDR1 and CDR2 (germline): LNHDA, SQIVND (reference sequence). CDR3 DNA sequence: TGTGCCAGTAGTATTCCACCAGGGACTAGCGGCATGTACAATGAGCAGTTCTTC. Its protein product is CASSIPPGTSGMYNEQFF.

This clone was seen only once. The V call is TRBV5-6, the J call TRBJ2-7; 9 bases align to TRBD1. Germline-derived CDR1 and CDR2 are SGHDT and YYEEEE. The V and J ends lost 2 bases and 3 bases, in that order; junction bases with no gene match: 3. The CDR3 contains 14 residues. As DNA, the CDR3 is TGTGCCAGCAGCTTCCGGGACAGGGTCTACGAGCAGTACTTC. It is translated as CASSFRDRVYEQYF. The entire variable domain, with the rest obtained from reference TRBV5-6 and TRBJ2-7, is as follows: DAGVTQSPTHLIKTRGQQVTLRCSPKSGHDTVSWYQQALGQGPQFIFQYYEEEERQRGNFPDRFSGHQFPNYSSELNVNALLLGDSALYLCASSFRDRVYEQYFGPGTRLTVT.

The table lists this clone with a few counts. The genes are TRBV7-3 and TRBJ2-7; 11 bases fit TRBD2. The V and J ends lost 4 bases and 7 bases, in that order; junction bases with no gene match: 12. The length of the CDR3 is 16 residues. Germline V lookup: CDR1 SGHTA, CDR2 FQGTGA. DNA of the CDR3: TGTGCCAGCAGCTCCCGGACTAGCGGGCCCTTGTTGGAGCAGTACTTC. This codes for CASSSRTSGPLLEQYF.

The rearrangement uses TRBV5-6 and TRBJ2-2; 8 nucleotides match TRBD1. The CDR3 totals 19 residues. Looked up from germline, CDR1 is SGHDT and CDR2 is YYEEEE. With 4 bases clipped from V and 8 bases from J, the junction kept 22 bases outside the gene matches. The DNA of the CDR3 is TGTGCCAGCAGCCTGTCATTTAAAGGAACAGGGGGGACAGGAGGGGAGCTGTTTTTT. Its protein product is CASSLSFKGTGGTGGELFF. The whole variable domain, remainder taken from reference TRBV5-6 and TRBJ2-2, is DAGVTQSPTHLIKTRGQQVTLRCSPKSGHDTVSWYQQALGQGPQFIFQYYEEEERQRGNFPDRFSGHQFPNYSSELNVNALLLGDSALYLCASSLSFKGTGGTGGELFFGEGSRLTVL.

The chain couples TRBV11-1 to TRBJ2-7, with D unclear. Trimming took 5 bases from V and 4 from J, leaving 9 bases between them. CDR1 is SGHAT and CDR2 is FQDESV in the germline V gene (reference sequence). The CDR3 covers 12 residues. The CDR3 bases are TGTGCCAGCAGCCCGAACAAGTACGAGCAGTACTTC. Translation: CASSPNKYEQYF.

This clone was picked up a small number of times. This chain links TRBV27 with TRBJ2-7, with D possibly matching TRBD2 (6 bases). The germline CDR1 and CDR2 sequences are MNHEY and SMNVEV (reference sequence). With 5 bases removed from V and 5 bases from J, the gap between germline ends came to 13 bases. The CDR3 sequence is 13 residues long. CDR3 residues: CASSPYGGDEQYF. As DNA, the CDR3 is TGTGCCAGCAGTCCATACGGAGGGGACGAGCAGTACTTC.

This chain uses TRBV4-1 with TRBJ1-1, with no clear D. The CDR3 is 13 amino acids. Between the trimmed V and J ends, which lost 5 bases and 5 bases, there was a span of 12 bases. CDR1 and CDR2 (germline): MGHRA, YSYEKL. Written as DNA, the CDR3 is TGCGCCAGCAGCGCCGGGGTGTCGACTGAAGCTTTCTTT. It specifies CASSAGVSTEAFF.

V usage is TRBV4-1 and J usage is TRBJ2-2, with D perhaps matching TRBD1 (5 bases). Trimming cost V 4 bases and J 8 bases, with 14 bases left between them. This CDR3 has 14 amino acids. CDR1 is MGHRA, CDR2 YSYEKL, per germline. CDR3 protein: CASSPGLRTGELFF. The CDR3 DNA is TGCGCCAGCAGCCCGGGCCTCCGGACAGGGGAGCTGTTTTTT.

This chain connects TRBV21-1 to TRBJ1-1; the tabulated D call, TRBD1, remains unverified against the DNA. TRBV21-1 represents a pseudogene. This CDR3 has 13 residues. The CDR3 DNA sequence: TGTGCCAGCAGCGTCAGGGGGAACACTGAAGCTTTCTTT. Translated, it gives CASSVRGNTEAFF.

The J gene is TRBJ2-3, the V gene TRBV28; 11 bases map to TRBD2. Germline loops: CDR1 MDHEN, CDR2 SYDVKM. Germline trimming cut 8 bases from V and 6 bases from J; bases unmatched to any gene: 7. This CDR3 comprises 14 residues. The CDR3 DNA reads as TGTGCCAGCGGGACTAGCGGCGGCCGGGATACGCAGTATTTT. Its protein product is CASGTSGGRDTQYF.

The CDR3 loop is CASSLPPDEQYF. Here the CDR3 DNA reads TGTGCCAGCAGCTTACCCCCAGACGAGCAGTACTTC. The chain is built from TRBV5-8 and TRBJ2-7; D gene ambiguous. The germline gives CDR1 SGHTS, CDR2 YDEGEE. This CDR3 is 12 amino acids long. With 2 bases removed from V and 5 bases from J, the gap between germline ends came to 8 bases.

The V and J genes are TRBV9 and TRBJ2-1, with D perhaps matching TRBD2 (6 bases). The CDR3 consists of 14 residues. CDR1 is SGDLS and CDR2 is YYNGEE in the germline V gene. Trimming stripped 2 bases from V and 3 bases from J, with 9 bases between. CDR3: CASSVGSGYNEQFF. The CDR3 region has the DNA TGTGCCAGCAGCGTGGGTAGCGGCTACAATGAGCAGTTCTTC.

J is TRBJ2-5 and V is TRBV2; D gene uncertain. Near its end, the DNA agrees better with TRBJ2-7, so the J call may be wrong. The CDR3 consists of 14 residues. Germline CDR1 and CDR2: SNHLY and FYNNEI. CDR3 in DNA: TGTGCCACCCAAGCCAGTCCGCTCTACTACGAGCAGTACTTC. Amino acids: CATQASPLYYEQYF.

The chain employs TRBV5-6 and TRBJ1-5; D perhaps matches TRBD1 (5 bases). The CDR3 totals 13 residues. V was cut by 5 bases and J by 5 bases, with 11 bases left in between. Germline-derived CDR1 and CDR2 are SGHDT and YYEEEE. CDR3 DNA sequence: TGTGCCAGCAGGCGACAGCCTTATCAGCCCCAGCATTTT. Translating gives CASRRQPYQPQHF.

This chain connects TRBV4-3 to TRBJ1-2; 8 bases line up with TRBD1. The CDR3 contains 13 residues. Per the germline V gene, CDR1 is LGHNA and CDR2 is YSLEER. Trimming removed 3 bases from V and 7 bases from J; junction bases left unmatched: 4. This CDR3 reads CASSQDRVGGYTF. CDR3 nucleotide sequence: TGCGCCAGCAGCCAGGACAGGGTCGGTGGCTACACCTTC.

This chain connects TRBV5-6 to TRBJ2-7; D call uncertain. The ends were cut back, 0 bases at V and 6 bases at J, with 4 bases in the middle. This CDR3 contains 11 residues. The V gene's germline CDR1 is SGHDT and CDR2 YYEEEE. CDR3 DNA: TGTGCCAGCAGCTTGGCCCTCGAGCAGTACTTC. Its translation: CASSLALEQYF.

This clone has only a few counts. This chain links TRBV14 with TRBJ1-2; D gene unclear. Germline V gene data show CDR1 as SGHDN and CDR2 as FVKESK. CDR3 length: 14 residues. Trimming stripped 0 bases from V and 6 bases from J, with 11 bases between. The DNA for the CDR3 is TGTGCCAGCAGCCAAGAGGGGAGGTTAGATGGCTACACCTTC. Translating it yields CASSQEGRLDGYTF.

This clone was counted a few times. V usage is TRBV15 and J usage is TRBJ1-2; no clear D. Trimming took 0 bases from V and 6 from J, leaving 8 bases between them. Germline CDR1 LNHNV, CDR2 YYDKDF (reference sequence). The CDR3 contains 13 residues. The CDR3 coding sequence is TGTGCCACCAGCAGAGAGGAGGGAGATGGCTACACCTTC. Its protein product is CATSREEGDGYTF.